The clone carrying this T cell receptor beta chain was detected only a few times. No antigen is known for it. The study excluded patients with uncontrolled infection, other autoimmune disease, pregnancy or lactation. Around 9.9 ml of fresh peripheral blood supplied the PBMCs. The sample is drawn from a study of T cells in Graves' hyperthyroidism and ophthalmopathy. The study's findings and limits: Through a model of 13 V-J features, ophthalmopathy was separated from stable hyperthyroidism.

Germline CDR1 reads SGHTA; CDR2 reads FQGNSA. The CDR3 spans 14 residues. Losses at the gene ends were 3 bases for V and 3 bases for J; bases not matched to a gene: 1. Authors of the study amplified TCR beta CDR3 regions from RNA transcripts. HTBI primers were the set used in a first-round RT-PCR of the TCR CDR3. Each CDR3 protein is one row after TCRdb ran MiXCR on the multiplex PCR reads. The sample includes approximately 490,000 distinct CDR3 sequences, 22% of them seen just once. The TCR originated in a woman aged 70-85 years with Graves' ophthalmopathy. V gene TRBV7-2 combines with J gene TRBJ2-5; the match to TRBD1 covers 10 bases. The sample comprised blood. The CDR3 sequence: CASSLTGGKETQYF. CDR3 DNA sequence: TGTGCCAGCAGCTTGACAGGGGGCAAAGAGACCCAGTACTTC.